The next 32 T cell receptor beta chains were all read from a single sample in a study of T cell responses to AZD1222 COVID-19 vaccine. TCRdb keeps only in-frame clones here, not all; method: immunoSEQ multiplex PCR. The table shows approximately 180,000 clones, with 70% to 90% occurring only once. Sequencing was performed on peripheral blood, taken 28 days after the second dose of the MenACWY control vaccine. The origin of the receptors is an adult who received the MenACWY meningococcal vaccine as a control.

The chain links TRBV18 to TRBJ2-3; D unresolved. V lost 1 base to trimming and J lost 0 bases, with 11 bases between them. Germline V gene data show CDR1 as KGHSH and CDR2 as LQKENI. This CDR3 comprises 16 residues. CDR3 bases: TGTGCCAGCTCACCACTTGTCGGTACTAGCACAGATACGCAGTATTTT. Amino acids: CASSPLVGTSTDTQYF.

V is TRBV6-5 and J is TRBJ1-2; tentative D call: TRBD1 (5 bases). The CDR3 is 14 amino acids. With 2 bases removed from V and 6 bases from J, the gap between germline ends came to 13 bases. Germline CDR1 is MNHEY and CDR2 is SVGAGI. The CDR3 loop reads CASSYRPRGDGYTF. The CDR3 coding sequence is TGTGCCAGCAGTTACCGACCCCGGGGGGATGGCTACACCTTC.

As to this clone: The junction does not match germline at one end; this may be a read error. The chain carries TRBV6-1 and TRBJ1-2; 7 nucleotides agree with TRBD1. The length of the CDR3 is 15 residues. The germline V gene encodes CDR1 MNHNS and CDR2 SASEGT. The DNA of the CDR3 is TGTGCCAGCAGGGAAGACAGGGCGTTCGGCTATGGCTACACCTTC. Residues: CASREDRAFGYGYTF.

The genes are TRBV21-1 and TRBJ2-1; TRBD2, as called in the table, went unchecked against the DNA. TRBV21-1 represents a pseudogene. This CDR3 has 14 residues. The CDR3 sequence: CASGRDFSYNEQFF. The CDR3 region has the DNA TGTGCCAGCGGCCGGGACTTCTCCTACAATGAGCAGTTCTTC.

The chain combines TRBV7-2 with TRBJ2-7; 10 nucleotides line up with TRBD2. CDR1 and CDR2 from the germline V gene are SGHTA and FQGNSA. With 4 bases clipped from V and 2 bases from J, the junction kept 2 bases outside the gene matches. The CDR3 spans 14 residues. CDR3 region: CASSSTSGPYEQYF. The CDR3 DNA is TGTGCCAGCAGCTCGACTAGCGGGCCCTACGAGCAGTACTTC. The full variable domain, rest sourced from reference TRBV7-2 and TRBJ2-7, is GAGVSQSPSNKVTEKGKDVELRCDPISGHTALYWYRQSLGQGLEFLIYFQGNSAPDKSGLPSDRFSAERTGGSVSTLTIQRTQQEDSAVYLCASSSTSGPYEQYFGPGTRLTVT.

The CDR3 loop reads CASSFGAAGEGYGYTF. The CDR3 DNA sequence: TGTGCCAGCAGCTTCGGAGCCGCAGGGGAAGGCTACGGCTACACCTTC. The chain links TRBV7-2 to TRBJ1-2; a possible D gene is TRBD1 (6 bases). CDR3 length: 16 residues. V dropped 3 bases and J dropped 8 bases, with 22 bases sitting between them. Germline CDR1 and CDR2: SGHTA and FQGNSA.

The V gene is TRBV27, the J gene TRBJ1-5; the D gene is possibly TRBD1 (5 bases). Germline CDR1 and CDR2: MNHEY and SMNVEV (reference sequence). CDR3 size: 17 residues. Deletions cut 7 bases from V and 0 bases from J, with 19 bases between. The CDR3 DNA reads as TGTGCCAGCACCCTAGGGACGGATCCATATAGCAATCAGCCCCAGCATTTT. This sequence encodes CASTLGTDPYSNQPQHF.

V gene TRBV7-2 combines with J gene TRBJ2-6, with unresolved D. The germline gives CDR1 SGHTA, CDR2 FQGNSA. The V gene lost 5 bases and the J gene lost 0 bases, with 17 bases spanning the gap. The CDR3 length is 18 residues. The CDR3 bases are TGTGCCAGCAGCCTTAGAAGTGACACATCCTCTGGGGCCAACGTCCTGACTTTC. Its protein is CASSLRSDTSSGANVLTF.

The J gene is TRBJ1-3, the V gene TRBV18, with no clear D. The CDR3 sequence is 12 residues long. CDR1 is KGHSH and CDR2 is LQKENI in the germline V gene. V lost 6 bases, J lost 6 bases, and 9 bases lay in between. CDR3 sequence (DNA): TGTGCCAGCTCGCTCATTGAAAACACCATATATTTT. It translates to CASSLIENTIYF.

The chain links TRBV7-9 to TRBJ2-1; 11 nucleotides match TRBD2. This CDR3 has 17 amino acids. Germline loops: CDR1 SEHNR, CDR2 FQNEAQ (reference sequence). The V and J ends lost 5 bases and 3 bases, in that order; junction bases with no gene match: 9. For the CDR3, the DNA is TGTGCCAGCAGCCCTCCGCCTAGCGGGAGGAACTACAATGAGCAGTTCTTC. Amino acid sequence: CASSPPPSGRNYNEQFF.

The table lists this clone with a few counts. The chain combines TRBV9 with TRBJ1-1, with 7 bases fitting TRBD1. The CDR3 is made up of 13 amino acids. Germline CDR1 reads SGDLS; CDR2 reads YYNGEE. Trimming took 3 bases from V and 3 from J; bases not matched to a gene: 2. The CDR3 region has the DNA TGTGCCAGCAGCGCTACAGGGGACACTGAAGCTTTCTTT. Encoded protein: CASSATGDTEAFF.

This chain connects TRBV30 to TRBJ2-7; D tentatively fits TRBD1 or TRBD2 (5 bases each). The CDR3 loop spans 14 amino acids. Germline-derived CDR1 and CDR2 are GTSNPN and SVGIG (reference sequence). Trimming pared 5 bases from V and 3 bases from J, leaving 17 bases between. This CDR3 is CAWGLVEGNYEQYF. In DNA form, the CDR3 reads TGTGCCTGGGGACTCGTCGAGGGGAACTACGAGCAGTACTTC.

This clone was counted between two and nine times. This chain uses TRBV19 with TRBJ2-7; TRBD1 agrees at 8 bases. The junction had 1 base not matched to a gene; V was cut back by 9 bases and J by 0 bases. Germline V CDR1 and CDR2: LNHDA, SQIVND (reference sequence). This CDR3 is 12 amino acids long. CDR3 nucleotide sequence: TGTGCCAGCGGGACAGGCTCCTACGAGCAGTACTTC. Its protein is CASGTGSYEQYF.

The chain uses TRBV4-1 and TRBJ1-1, with D hard to call. V lost 5 bases and J lost 8, with 18 bases in between. CDR1 is MGHRA and CDR2 is YSYEKL in the germline V gene. CDR3 length equals 14 residues. The CDR3 DNA follows: TGCGCCAGCAGCGTAAGGAGGGTAGTGACAGAAGCTTTCTTT. This gives the protein CASSVRRVVTEAFF.

The rearrangement uses TRBV7-9 and TRBJ1-4; 7 bases are a match to TRBD1. Germline V gene lookup returns CDR1 SEHNR and CDR2 FQNEAQ (reference sequence). V was clipped by 1 base and J by 3 bases; unmatched bases: 5. This CDR3 comprises 16 residues. This CDR3 is CASSLEKTGPNEKLFF. CDR3 DNA: TGTGCCAGCAGCTTAGAGAAGACAGGGCCTAATGAAAAACTGTTTTTT.

This chain joins TRBV6-5 and TRBJ2-7, with D perhaps matching TRBD1 or TRBD2 (5 bases each). The CDR3 has 14 amino acids. V was trimmed by 0 bases and J by 9 bases, leaving 15 bases between them. Per germline, CDR1 MNHEY and CDR2 SVGAGI. In DNA, the CDR3 is TGTGCCAGCAGTTACTCGAAAGGGGAGTTAGGGCAGTACTTC. This codes for CASSYSKGELGQYF.

This clone has a single count. J is TRBJ1-1 and V is TRBV28; D is undetermined. The V gene's germline CDR1 is MDHEN and CDR2 SYDVKM. The CDR3 runs to 13 residues. Trimming pared 2 bases from V and 8 bases from J, leaving 12 bases between. The CDR3 DNA is TGTGCCAGCAGTTTAGTAGCCGGCCGAGAAGCTTTCTTT. Its protein is CASSLVAGREAFF.

This clone was seen a single time. The J gene is TRBJ2-2, the V gene TRBV5-1; no clear D. This CDR3 is 15 amino acids long. Germline CDR1 SGHRS, CDR2 YFSETQ. V was clipped by 2 bases and J by 1 base, with 9 bases between them. CDR3 protein: CASSFAERNTGELFF. For the CDR3, the DNA is TGCGCCAGCAGCTTCGCGGAACGGAACACCGGGGAGCTGTTTTTT.

J is TRBJ1-1 and V is TRBV24-1; D is unclear. This CDR3 is 13 amino acids long. Germline V lookup: CDR1 KGHDR, CDR2 SFDVKD. V gave up 6 bases and J gave up 3 bases, with 10 bases separating them. CDR3 residues: CATSLGSYTEAFF. In nucleotides, the CDR3 is TGTGCCACCAGTTTGGGATCCTACACTGAAGCTTTCTTT.

This clone was seen only once. The chain carries TRBV3-1 (or the pseudogene TRBV3-2) and TRBJ1-4; D perhaps matches TRBD1 (5 bases). Germline V gene lookup returns CDR1 LGHDT and CDR2 YNNKEL (reference sequence). This CDR3 is 14 amino acids long. V gave up 1 base and J gave up 8 bases, with 11 bases separating them. This CDR3 is CASSQGRDREKLFF. CDR3 in DNA: TGTGCCAGCAGCCAAGGCCGGGACCGAGAAAAACTGTTTTTT.

The J gene is TRBJ2-1, the V gene TRBV4-2, with D tentatively TRBD2 (6 bases). There are 15 residues in the CDR3. The V gene lost 1 base and the J gene lost 8 bases, with 15 bases spanning the gap. Germline CDR1 LGHNA, CDR2 YNFKEQ. The chain's CDR3 is CASSQGLTSVHEQFF. As DNA, the CDR3 is TGTGCCAGCAGCCAAGGGCTGACTAGTGTTCATGAGCAGTTCTTC.

The chain is built from TRBV7-2 and TRBJ1-2, with 10 bases lining up with TRBD1. This CDR3 contains 16 residues. The ends lost 6 bases at V and 4 bases at J; junction bases unmatched: 11. Germline V CDR1 and CDR2: SGHTA, FQGNSA. The CDR3 DNA reads as TGTGCCAGCAGACCGAATACCGGGACAGGGGCCTATGGCTACACCTTC. It translates to CASRPNTGTGAYGYTF.

This chain connects TRBV28 to TRBJ2-7; D ambiguous. Trimming shortened V by 9 bases and J by 6 bases, and 21 bases separated the two germline ends. CDR3 length equals 14 residues. Germline CDR1 is MDHEN and CDR2 is SYDVKM. As DNA, the CDR3 is TGTGCCAGTCCCATCCGGGCTACCCCTTGCGAGCAGTACTTC. Encoded protein: CASPIRATPCEQYF.

This chain uses TRBV7-2 with TRBJ2-1; D perhaps matches TRBD1 (5 bases). The CDR3 is 14 amino acids. Per germline, CDR1 SGHTA and CDR2 FQGNSA. Trimming pared 6 bases from V and 1 base from J, leaving 10 bases between. The CDR3 nucleotides read TGTGCCAGCAGTTTTGACAGTTCCTACAATGAGCAGTTCTTC. Its translation: CASSFDSSYNEQFF.

The chain is built from TRBV10-3 and TRBJ2-1; 7 positions agree with TRBD2. Per the germline V gene, CDR1 is ENHRY and CDR2 is SYGVKD. There are 15 residues in the CDR3. V trimming: 5 bases; J trimming: 0 bases; junction bases outside the gene matches: 4. The CDR3 sequence: CAISLAGSSYNEQFF. The CDR3 DNA reads TGTGCCATCAGTTTAGCGGGTTCCTCCTACAATGAGCAGTTCTTC.

The chain joins TRBV6-5 to TRBJ1-4; tentatively, D is TRBD1 (5 bases). V dropped 4 bases and J dropped 8 bases, with 17 bases sitting between them. The CDR3 is 15 residues long. CDR1 and CDR2 (germline): MNHEY, SVGAGI. Here the CDR3 reads CASSFSGTAGEKLFF. CDR3 in DNA: TGTGCCAGCAGTTTTTCCGGGACGGCGGGGGAAAAACTGTTTTTT.

This sequence joins TRBV29-1 and TRBJ2-2; no definite D call. The germline V gene has CDR1 SQVTM and CDR2 ANQGSEA. Trimming removed 2 bases from V and 4 bases from J, with 11 bases in between. The CDR3 loop spans 14 amino acids. Here the CDR3 reads CSVESQSFTGELFF. For the CDR3, the DNA is TGCAGCGTTGAAAGTCAGAGTTTCACCGGGGAGCTGTTTTTT.

A few counts support this clone. This rearrangement joins TRBV21-1 to TRBJ1-1; the table names TRBD1, a call not compared with the DNA. TRBV21-1 constitutes a pseudogene. The CDR3 consists of 12 residues. For the CDR3, the DNA is TGTGCCAGCAGCAACGGACAGGGGCGAGCTTTCTTT. This codes for CASSNGQGRAFF.

This chain uses TRBV5-4 with TRBJ1-6; the match to TRBD1 covers 7 bases. V dropped 0 bases and J dropped 7; count of bases not matched to a gene: 7. The germline V gene encodes CDR1 SGHNT and CDR2 YYREEE (reference sequence). The CDR3 is 16 residues long. In nucleotides, the CDR3 is TGTGCCAGCAGCTTGGTGGCAGGGGGAGGAAATTCACCCCTCCACTTT. Its protein is CASSLVAGGGNSPLHF.

The chain couples TRBV15 to TRBJ2-2; D could derive from TRBD1 or TRBD2 (6 bases each). The CDR3 loop spans 15 amino acids. Germline values: CDR1 LNHNV, CDR2 YYDKDF (reference sequence). Trimming took 8 bases from V and 2 from J, leaving 15 bases between them. This CDR3 is CATRGGTLNTGELFF. The CDR3 bases are TGTGCCACCCGCGGAGGGACACTTAACACCGGGGAGCTGTTTTTT.

The chain uses TRBV14 and TRBJ2-7; TRBD2 matches at 10 bases. Trimming at V came to 4 bases and at J to 5 bases, leaving 17 bases not matched to a gene. This CDR3 region has 18 residues. Germline V CDR1 and CDR2: SGHDN, FVKESK. The CDR3 loop is CASSPLAGGVRNSNEQYF. CDR3 bases: TGTGCCAGCAGCCCGTTAGCGGGAGGTGTAAGGAACAGCAACGAGCAGTACTTC.

The J gene is TRBJ2-3, the V gene TRBV2, with D perhaps given as TRBD1 or TRBD2 (5 bases each). The germline V gene has CDR1 SNHLY and CDR2 FYNNEI. Trimming took off 7 bases at V and 2 bases at J, with 16 bases between the two ends. CDR3 size: 15 residues. Here the CDR3 reads CASTPVGVTTDTQYF. The CDR3 DNA reads as TGTGCCAGCACCCCCGTGGGGGTAACCACAGATACGCAGTATTTT. Complete variable domain (other parts from reference TRBV2 and TRBJ2-3): EPEVTQTPSHQVTQMGQEVILRCVPISNHLYFYWYRQILGQKVEFLVSFYNNEISEKSEIFDDQFSVERPDGSNFTLKIRSTKLEDSAMYFCASTPVGVTTDTQYFGPGTRLTVL.